Below, one T cell receptor (beta chain) is given with its context. The CDR3 extends over 19 amino acids. V lost 2 bases to trimming and J lost 8 bases; unmatched junction nucleotides: 17. CDR1 SGHRS and CDR2 YFSETQ come from the germline V gene. The data were taken from a study of cytomegalovirus exposure and HLA in healthy donors. 60 Vbeta and 13 Jbeta primers were used in PCR. Data came from immunoSEQ multiplex PCR; TCRdb stores just in-frame clones and leaves some out. This sample carries around 100,000 clones, 70% to 80% of them seen once, and the ten largest clones take approximately 4.3%. The V call is TRBV5-1, the J call TRBJ2-1; 12 bases agree with TRBD2. The sample taken for sequencing was PBMCs. The TCR comes from a woman in her late teens or twenties in good health and CMV-seropositive. Written as DNA, the CDR3 is TGCGCCAGCAGCTTTCCTACTACTAGCGGGAGGCCCGATTTGGATGAGCAGTTCTTC. Its translation is CASSFPTTSGRPDLDEQFF. Full variable domain (outside the CDR3, taken from reference TRBV5-1 and TRBJ2-1): KAGVTQTPRYLIKTRGQQVTLSCSPISGHRSVSWYQQTPGQGLQFLFEYFSETQRNKGNFPGRFSGRQFSNSRSEMNVSTLELGDSALYLCASSFPTTSGRPDLDEQFFGPGTRLTVL.